This T cell receptor (delta chain) was recorded in a study of Vδ1+ human thymocytes. RNA was extracted from the cells and then reverse transcribed. Pooled V-gene forward primers with one constant-region reverse primer generated the CDR3 amplicons by multiplex PCR. TCRdb re-called the multiplex PCR reads via CATT. This table holds tens of thousands of delta-chain clones, 25% to 30% found once. Study conclusions and caveats: In the thymus, TRG and TRD repertoires looked highly polyclonal with Gaussian CDR3 lengths.

In its sample, this clone was seen many times. Antigen specificity is unknown. Additional DNA sequences in this sample encode the identical CDR3. The V gene lost 3 bases and the J gene lost 3 bases, with 8 bases spanning the gap. Germline CDR1 is TSWWSYY and CDR2 is QGS. The CDR3 spans 13 residues. The sequence was collected from a boy under two years old who had congenital heart surgery. The sequenced sample consisted of Vdelta1+ gamma-delta thymocytes from the thymus. Subset here: FACS-sorted CD3+ TCRalphabeta- TCRVdelta1+ TCRVdelta2- thymocytes. The V call is TRDV1, the J call TRDJ1; no reliable D call. The CDR3 DNA reads as TGTGCTCTTGGGGATACGCGTTCCGATAAACTCATCTTT. It translates to CALGDTRSDKLIF.